This T cell receptor (beta chain) was identified in a study of cytomegalovirus exposure and HLA in healthy donors. A multiplex PCR was run with 60 Vbeta primers and 13 Jbeta primers. The data were produced by immunoSEQ multiplex PCR, yet TCRdb's version contains in-frame clones alone and is incomplete. The table shows 100,000 to 150,000 clones, with approximately 80% occurring only once. The CDR3 is made up of 13 amino acids. The germline CDR1 and CDR2 sequences are MNHNS and SASEGT. The ends were cut back, 3 bases at V and 0 bases at J, with 5 bases in the middle. The rearrangement links TRBV6-1 to TRBJ1-1, with D possibly TRBD1 on 5 matching bases. The material sequenced was PBMCs. The source is a woman aged 40 to 49 in good health and CMV-seropositive. CDR3 amino acids: CASSDRVNTEAFF. The CDR3 DNA sequence: TGTGCCAGCAGTGACAGGGTGAACACTGAAGCTTTCTTT.